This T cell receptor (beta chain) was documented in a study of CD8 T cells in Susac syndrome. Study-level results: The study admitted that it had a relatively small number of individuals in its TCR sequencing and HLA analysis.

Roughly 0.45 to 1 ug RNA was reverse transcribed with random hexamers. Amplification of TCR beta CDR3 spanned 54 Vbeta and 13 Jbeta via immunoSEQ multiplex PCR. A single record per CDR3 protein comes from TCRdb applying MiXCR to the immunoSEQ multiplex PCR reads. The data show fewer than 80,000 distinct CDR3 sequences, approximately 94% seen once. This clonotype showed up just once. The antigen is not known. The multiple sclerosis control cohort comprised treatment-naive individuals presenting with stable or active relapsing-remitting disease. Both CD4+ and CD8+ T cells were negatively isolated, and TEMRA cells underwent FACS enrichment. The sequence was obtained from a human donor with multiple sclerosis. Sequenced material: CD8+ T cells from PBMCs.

CDR3 in amino acids: CASSQVGGSSYEQYF. The CDR3 DNA reads TGTGCCAGCAGCCAAGTGGGCGGATCCTCCTACGAGCAGTACTTC. This chain links TRBV3-1 with TRBJ2-7; no clear D. Germline V CDR1 and CDR2: LGHDT, YNNKEL (reference sequence). With 1 base removed from V and 0 bases from J, the gap between germline ends came to 10 bases. This CDR3 spans 15 amino acids.